Presented here are 8 T cell receptor beta chains from one specimen sequenced in a study of shared clonotypes between healthy human individuals. Assay: immunoSEQ multiplex PCR; the TCRdb copy retains only in-frame clones and omits some. This table has 550,000 to 800,000 clones, roughly 88% appearing once. The sequenced sample was memory CD8+ T cells from PBMCs. The subset was: CD45RO+ cells pooled with CCR7-negative TemRA cells. The receptors derive from a man aged 18 to 30 in good health. Some clones in this sample may be carry-over from other donors' samples.

The CDR3 DNA is TGTGCCAGCAGCCCGCGCGGGTTTGCGGAGACCCAGTACTTC. Translating it yields CASSPRGFAETQYF. This chain joins TRBV5-4 and TRBJ2-5, with D possibly being TRBD2 (5 bases). Germline CDR1 reads SGHNT; CDR2 reads YYREEE (reference sequence). The CDR3 contains 14 residues. Trimming took off 4 bases at V and 5 bases at J, with 15 bases between the two ends. The whole variable domain, remainder taken from reference TRBV5-4 and TRBJ2-5, is ETGVTQSPTHLIKTRGQQVTLRCSSQSGHNTVSWYQQALGQGPQFIFQYYREEENGRGNFPPRFSGLQFPNYSSELNVNALELDDSALYLCASSPRGFAETQYFGPGTRLLVL.

The V gene is TRBV4-1, the J gene TRBJ2-4; D is perhaps TRBD2 (6 bases). The CDR3 runs 14 residues. V was pared by 1 base and J by 5 bases, with 9 bases between. The germline V gene encodes CDR1 MGHRA and CDR2 YSYEKL. CDR3 sequence reads: CASSQVGGENIQYF. The CDR3 DNA reads as TGCGCCAGCAGCCAAGTTGGAGGGGAAAACATTCAGTACTTC.

The chain is built from TRBV7-6 and TRBJ1-1; D unresolved. The length of the CDR3 is 17 residues. CDR1 and CDR2 from the germline V gene are SGHVS and FNYEAQ. V shed 5 bases and J shed 3 bases, with 22 bases lying between them. The CDR3 DNA reads as TGTGCCAGCAGCCCGCGCCTTGGAACCAGTCAGTACACTGAAGCTTTCTTT. It translates to CASSPRLGTSQYTEAFF. The entire variable domain, with the rest obtained from reference TRBV7-6 and TRBJ1-1, is as follows: GAGVSQSPRYKVTKRGQDVALRCDPISGHVSLYWYRQALGQGPEFLTYFNYEAQQDKSGLPNDRFSAERPEGSISTLTIQRTEQRDSAMYRCASSPRLGTSQYTEAFFGQGTRLTVV.

This clone was detected once. V usage is TRBV29-1 and J usage is TRBJ2-7; TRBD2 might be the D (5 bases). The CDR3 has 14 amino acids. Looked up from germline, CDR1 is SQVTM and CDR2 is ANQGSEA. With 7 bases removed from V and 7 bases from J, the gap between germline ends came to 23 bases. The CDR3 nucleotides read TGCAGCGCCGCCCCCGGGAACTTCGTGGGGGAGCAGTACTTC. Amino acid sequence: CSAAPGNFVGEQYF.

This sequence joins TRBV27 and TRBJ2-7; a possible D gene is TRBD1 (6 bases). Germline lookup yields CDR1 MNHEY and CDR2 SMNVEV (reference sequence). The CDR3 runs to 12 residues. Trimming removed 9 bases from V and 3 bases from J, with 12 bases in between. The CDR3, as DNA: TGTGCCAGTTCGGACAGACACTACGAGCAGTACTTC. Protein sequence: CASSDRHYEQYF.

CDR3 coding DNA: TGTGCCAGCAGTCTCCGAACCGGGATCCCCAGCTCCTACAATGAGCAGTTCTTC. This codes for CASSLRTGIPSSYNEQFF. J is TRBJ2-1 and V is TRBV27, with a tentative D call TRBD2 (5 bases). The CDR3 consists of 18 residues. V gave up 5 bases and J gave up 0 bases, with 20 bases separating them. Germline V gene sequence: CDR1 MNHEY, CDR2 SMNVEV (reference sequence).

The chain joins TRBV7-8 to TRBJ2-7; 8 bases are a match to TRBD2. Germline V gives CDR1 SGHVS, CDR2 FQNEAQ. The V and J ends lost 4 bases and 5 bases, in that order; junction bases with no gene match: 10. CDR3 length equals 15 residues. CDR3 coding DNA: TGTGCCAGCAGCTCTATAGCGGGATCGCGGGACGAGCAGTACTTC. Its translation is CASSSIAGSRDEQYF. The entire variable domain, with the rest obtained from reference TRBV7-8 and TRBJ2-7, is as follows: GAGVSQSPRYKVAKRGQDVALRCDPISGHVSLFWYQQALGQGPEFLTYFQNEAQLDKSGLPSDRFFAERPEGSVSTLKIQRTQQEDSAVYLCASSSIAGSRDEQYFGPGTRLTVT.

The chain couples TRBV19 to TRBJ2-7; D call uncertain. The germline V gene has CDR1 LNHDA and CDR2 SQIVND (reference sequence). The CDR3 covers 15 residues. The V end was cut by 0 bases, the J end by 0 bases, with 9 bases between. The CDR3 nucleotides are TGTGCCAGTAGTATAGAGGACCGATACTCCTACGAGCAGTACTTC. Translating gives CASSIEDRYSYEQYF.